Listed below are T cell receptor beta chains from one sample, sequenced in a study of blood T cell repertoires in COVID-19. Data came from immunoSEQ multiplex PCR; TCRdb stores just in-frame clones and leaves some out. In the table there are 110,000 to 150,000 clones, 70% to 90% of which are singletons. Sequencing was performed on PBMCs or T cells enriched from blood (not recorded which). The source of these receptors is a man aged 50 to 60 who had recovered from COVID-19. The CDR3 runs from the conserved cysteine through the conserved F or W. The D gene is left open where the match is weak. Clone size, where shown, is once, few, many, or a class for clones that have expanded.

.	12	TRBV7-9	.	TRBJ1-1	CASSSNTGRAFF	TGTGCCAGCAGCTCGAACACAGGTCGGGCTTTCTTT
TRBD1	15	TRBV5-1	few	TRBJ2-7	CASSLSGTGWYEQYF	TGCGCCAGCAGCTTAAGCGGGACAGGGTGGTACGAGCAGTACTTC
TRBD1	15	TRBV6-5	.	TRBJ2-3	CASTDRGRGTDTQYF	TGTGCCAGCACCGACAGGGGACGAGGCACAGATACGCAGTATTTT
.	14	TRBV18	.	TRBJ2-7	CASSPSVNSYEQYF	TGTGCCAGCTCACCTTCTGTAAACTCCTACGAGCAGTACTTC
.	16	TRBV6-4	.	TRBJ2-7	CASTGREIRDCREQYF	TGTGCCAGCACCGGTCGGGAGATCAGGGATTGTCGCGAGCAGTACTTC
.	13	TRBV9	.	TRBJ2-2	CASSSYMSGELFF	TGTGCCAGCAGCTCGTATATGTCCGGGGAGCTGTTTTTT
.	17	TRBV14	.	TRBJ2-3	CASSQDRTGISTDTQYF	TGTGCCAGCAGCCAAGATAGGACCGGGATTAGCACAGATACGCAGTATTTT
.	14	TRBV7-8	.	TRBJ2-7	CASRTMGGSYEQYF	TGTGCCAGCAGGACGATGGGCGGGTCCTACGAGCAGTACTTC
.	14	TRBV21-1	.	TRBJ2-3	CASSPIAGSDTQYF	TGTGCCAGCAGCCCCATCGCAGGGTCAGATACGCAGTATTTT
TRBD1	15	TRBV7-2	.	TRBJ1-2	CASSLFIGGQYGYTF	TGTGCCAGCAGCTTATTCATAGGGGGCCAGTATGGCTACACCTTC
.	16	TRBV7-2	.	TRBJ1-3	CASSFKLGGSGNTIYF	TGTGCCAGCAGCTTTAAACTCGGGGGCTCTGGAAACACCATATATTTT
TRBD1	16	TRBV9	.	TRBJ1-6	CASSDLPGQNNSPLHF	TGTGCCAGCAGCGATCTCCCGGGACAGAATAATTCACCCCTCCACTTT
.	14	TRBV7-9	.	TRBJ1-1	CASSLLAVNTEAFF	TGTGCCAGCAGCTTATTGGCGGTGAACACTGAAGCTTTCTTT
.	12	TRBV11-3	.	TRBJ2-7	CASSDYSYEQYF	TGTGCCAGCAGCGACTACTCCTACGAGCAGTACTTC
.	12	TRBV28	few	TRBJ2-7	CASSSQTYEQYF	TGTGCCAGCAGTTCGCAGACCTACGAGCAGTACTTC
.	12	TRBV6-5	.	TRBJ1-1	CAIGGPNTEAFF	TGTGCCATCGGGGGTCCGAACACTGAAGCTTTCTTT